This TCR beta chain was recovered during a study of T cell responses to AZD1222 COVID-19 vaccine. This clone was counted a few times. The repertoire was sequenced with immunoSEQ multiplex PCR; TCRdb's copy has only in-frame clones and lacks some. The profile shows 150,000 to 200,000 clones, 90% to 95% of them singletons. V gave up 0 bases and J gave up 9 bases, with 14 bases separating them. This CDR3 comprises 14 residues. The germline gives CDR1 LNHDA, CDR2 SQIVND (reference sequence). The sample was peripheral blood, taken on day 0 of AZD1222 vaccination. The source of this sequence is an adult in good health. This chain uses TRBV19 with TRBJ1-2; D gene unclear. The CDR3 spells CASSIEGNRGSYTF. As DNA, the CDR3 is TGTGCCAGTAGTATAGAAGGGAACAGAGGCAGCTACACCTTC.